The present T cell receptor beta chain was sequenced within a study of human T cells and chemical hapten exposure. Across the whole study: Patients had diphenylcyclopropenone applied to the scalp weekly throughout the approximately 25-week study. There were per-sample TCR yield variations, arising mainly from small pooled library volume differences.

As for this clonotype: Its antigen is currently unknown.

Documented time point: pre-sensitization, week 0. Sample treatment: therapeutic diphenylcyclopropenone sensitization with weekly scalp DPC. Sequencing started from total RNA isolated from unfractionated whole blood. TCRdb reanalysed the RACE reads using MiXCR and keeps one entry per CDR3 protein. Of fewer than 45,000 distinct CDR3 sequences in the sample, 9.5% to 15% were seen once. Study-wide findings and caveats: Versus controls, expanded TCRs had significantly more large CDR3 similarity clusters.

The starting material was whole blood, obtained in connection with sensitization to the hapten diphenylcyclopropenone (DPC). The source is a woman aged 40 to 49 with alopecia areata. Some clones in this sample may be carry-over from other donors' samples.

The CDR3 protein is CASSSGPAYEQYF. DNA for the CDR3: TGCGCCAGCAGTTCGGGGCCCGCCTACGAGCAGTACTTC. The chain joins TRBV10-2 to TRBJ2-7; either TRBD1 or TRBD2 may supply D (5 bases each). Trimming shortened V by 5 bases and J by 2 bases, and 10 bases separated the two germline ends. The CDR3 runs 13 residues. The germline CDR1 and CDR2 sequences are WSHSY and SAAADI.